A single sample is the source of the 26 T cell receptor beta chains below, sequenced in a study of T cells in women clearing cervical HPV infection. Generated by immunoSEQ multiplex PCR, the TCRdb table keeps only in-frame clones and is missing some. This sample's table has tens of thousands of clones. Source material: blood buffy coat. The receptors here all came from a woman between 18 and 70 years old with a cervical HPV16 infection that either progressed to CIN3+ or cleared (not recorded which).

Points on this clone: The read ends 3 residues early relative to the CDR3; the germline J gene fills the gap. The chain employs TRBV30 and TRBJ1-1; D not resolved. Trimming took off 0 bases at V and 0 bases at J, with 11 bases between the two ends. CDR1 and CDR2 (germline): GTSNPN, SVGIG (reference sequence). The CDR3 extends over 15 amino acids. CDR3 DNA (partial): TGTGCCTGGAGTGTACTCCCCGGGGTGAACACTGAA. Translating gives CAWSVLPGVNTE. The entire CDR3 sequence reads CAWSVLPGVNTEAFF.

The CDR3 bases that were read are TGCGCCAGCAGCCCGACAGAGAGAGCTACTAATGAAAAA. Residues: CASSPTERATNEK. Given in full, the CDR3 is CASSPTERATNEKLFF. The rearrangement uses TRBV5-1 and TRBJ1-4; D may be TRBD1 (5 bases). The sequence runs out 3 residues before the end of the CDR3; the remainder is reconstructed from the germline J gene. V was pared by 4 bases and J by 2 bases, with 15 bases between. CDR3 length equals 16 residues. Germline V gene lookup returns CDR1 SGHRS and CDR2 YFSETQ.

About this clone: The read is 3 residues too short to cover the CDR3 end, so that end is filled in from the germline J gene. The chain joins TRBV2 to TRBJ2-2, with D tentatively TRBD1 (6 bases). Per germline, CDR1 SNHLY and CDR2 FYNNEI. This CDR3 spans 16 amino acids. CDR3 bases read: TGTGCCAGCAGTGAAGATGGGCTGTCCCCAGGGGAAAAG. Translating gives CASSEDGLSPGEK. The full CDR3 reads CASSEDGLSPGEKLFF.

A word on this clone: The read halts 3 residues ahead of the CDR3 end, with the missing end drawn from the germline J gene. V gene TRBV6-7 combines with J gene TRBJ2-5; 7 bases are a match to TRBD2. TRBV6-7 is labeled an ORF, and its function is uncertain. The CDR3 contains 18 residues. Trimming at V came to 2 bases and at J to 5 bases, leaving 17 bases not matched to a gene. This chain's CDR3 is CASSYPYPSAGCWETQYF. Partial CDR3 DNA: TGTGCCAGCAGTTACCCTTACCCTTCAGCGGGGTGTTGGGAGACC.

In regard to this clone: The read terminates 3 residues ahead of where the CDR3 ends, so the germline J gene completes it. V is TRBV19 and J is TRBJ1-5; 8 bases fit TRBD1. With V trimmed by 6 bases and J by 6 bases, 13 bases remained unmatched. The CDR3 has 16 residues. CDR1 LNHDA and CDR2 SQIVND come from the germline V gene (reference sequence). The CDR3 bases that were read are TGTGCCAGTAGCGCCCTGGACAGGGTAAGAGGTCAGCCC. This gives the protein CASSALDRVRGQP. The whole CDR3 sequence reads CASSALDRVRGQPQHF. Variable domain in full (rest from reference TRBV19 and TRBJ1-5): DGGITQSPKYLFRKEGQNVTLSCEQNLNHDAMYWYRQDPGQGLRLIYYSQIVNDFQKGDIAEGYSVSREKKESFPLTVTSAQKNPTAFYLCASSALDRVRGQPQHFGDGTRLSIL.

About this clone: From the germline J gene comes the end of the CDR3, since the read stops 3 residues before it. The chain combines TRBV19 with TRBJ2-3, with D perhaps matching TRBD1 (6 bases). CDR1 is LNHDA, CDR2 SQIVND, per germline (reference sequence). The CDR3 loop spans 15 amino acids. CDR3 loop: CASSISLGAHQPQYF. Incomplete CDR3 DNA: TGTGCCAGTAGTATTTCTCTGGGGGCCCATCAGCCG.

To note about this clone: With the read ending 3 residues before the CDR3 end, the germline J gene is used to fill in that end. The chain uses TRBV19 and TRBJ2-2; TRBD1 agrees at 9 bases. The CDR3 is made up of 17 amino acids. Germline V gene sequence: CDR1 LNHDA, CDR2 SQIVND (reference sequence). The V gene end was trimmed by 3 bases and the J gene end by 5 bases; junction bases not matched to a gene: 10. The CDR3 loop is CASSMRRQGERTGELFF. The covered CDR3 bases are TGTGCCAGTAGTATGCGTCGACAGGGGGAGAGGACCGGGGAG.

As regards this clone: The CDR3 goes on 3 residues after the read ends, and that part is filled in from the germline J gene. This rearrangement joins TRBV6-2 or TRBV6-3 to TRBJ2-7; possibly TRBD1 for D (6 bases). CDR3 length: 15 residues. The germline V gene has CDR1 MNHEY and CDR2 SVGEGT. Trimming pared 0 bases from V and 1 base from J, leaving 10 bases between. Partial CDR3 DNA: TGTGCCAGCAGTTACTCGACAGGAGGATCCTACGAG. Protein product: CASSYSTGGSYE. The CDR3 in its entirety is CASSYSTGGSYEQYF.

On this clone: The read finishes 3 residues shy of the CDR3 end, and the germline J gene is used to complete it. The rearrangement links TRBV7-7 to TRBJ1-2; D gene uncertain. CDR1 is SSHAT, CDR2 FNYEAQ, per germline (reference sequence). This CDR3 contains 14 residues. CDR3 bases read: TGTGCCAGCAGCCCTCAGGTCTCGTCCTACGAC. It encodes CASSPQVSSYD. In full, the CDR3 reads CASSPQVSSYDYTF.

Details on this clone: The CDR3 end lies 3 residues beyond the end of the read and is filled in from the germline J gene. This rearrangement joins TRBV12-5 to TRBJ2-7; TRBD1 might be the D (5 bases). Trimming removed 4 bases from V and 2 bases from J, with 12 bases in between. Germline V gene sequence: CDR1 LGHNT, CDR2 FRNRAP. This CDR3 is 14 amino acids long. The CDR3 bases that were read are TGTGCTAGTGGTTCACAACAGGTGACCTACGAG. It yields the protein CASGSQQVTYE. The CDR3 reads in full as CASGSQQVTYEQYF.

About this clone itself: The read stops 3 residues short of the end of the CDR3; the missing end is completed from the germline J gene. The chain uses TRBV5-1 and TRBJ1-6, with D possibly being TRBD1 (5 bases). Germline loops: CDR1 SGHRS, CDR2 YFSETQ. Trimming removed 4 bases from V and 7 bases from J, with 9 bases in between. The CDR3 is made up of 13 amino acids. The sequenced CDR3 bases are TGCGCCAGCAGCCTGCAGGGCAATTCACCC. Protein sequence: CASSLQGNSP. The whole CDR3 is CASSLQGNSPLHF.

As regards this clone: The CDR3 extends 3 residues past the end of the read, so its final part is completed from the germline J gene. The V and J genes are TRBV5-1 and TRBJ2-5; 7 nucleotides match TRBD1. The CDR3 has 16 residues. Germline trimming cut 3 bases from V and 5 bases from J; bases unmatched to any gene: 13. CDR1 and CDR2 (germline): SGHRS, YFSETQ. The CDR3 bases that were read are TGCGCCAGCAGCTCGGTTCCCGGGACAGTAGTCGAGACC. Translating gives CASSSVPGTVVET. The entire CDR3 reads CASSSVPGTVVETQYF.

About this clone: The read terminates 3 residues ahead of where the CDR3 ends, so the germline J gene completes it. The V and J genes are TRBV28 and TRBJ1-2, with unresolved D. The CDR3 contains 14 residues. Germline V CDR1 and CDR2: MDHEN, SYDVKM. With 2 bases removed from V and 6 bases from J, the gap between germline ends came to 13 bases. The CDR3 sequence is CASSLAVMVHGYTF. CDR3 DNA, as far as it was read: TGTGCCAGCAGTTTAGCAGTTATGGTCCATGGC.

Notes on this clone: The read ends 3 residues before the CDR3 terminus; that terminus is restored from the germline J gene. The chain joins TRBV7-6 to TRBJ2-7, with a possible D match to TRBD2 (7 bases). V was shortened by 5 bases and J by 2 bases, with 13 bases between the two germline ends. CDR3 size: 14 residues. From germline, CDR1 is SGHVS and CDR2 FNYEAQ. CDR3 sequence reads: CASSRGGGPYEQYF. The sequenced part of the CDR3 DNA is TGTGCCAGCAGCCGAGGGGGGGGCCCCTACGAG.

A word on this clone: The read gets to within 3 residues of the CDR3 end, and the germline J gene fills in the rest. V is TRBV5-1 and J is TRBJ1-4; a possible D gene is TRBD1 (5 bases). Germline values: CDR1 SGHRS, CDR2 YFSETQ. V was shortened by 0 bases and J by 10 bases, with 22 bases between the two germline ends. The CDR3 totals 17 residues. The CDR3 here is CASSLVSGSAGGGKLFF. The covered CDR3 bases are TGCGCCAGCAGCTTGGTATCTGGGAGTGCAGGCGGGGGAAAA.

Comment on this clone: The observed sequence ends 3 residues before the CDR3 terminus, with the missing tail filled in from the germline J gene. The chain carries TRBV7-9 and TRBJ2-1; D may be TRBD2 (5 bases). Trimming removed 5 bases from V and 3 bases from J, with 11 bases in between. The CDR3 is 14 amino acids. Germline assignment: CDR1 SEHNR and CDR2 FQNEAQ (reference sequence). The CDR3 DNA, read in part, is TGTGCCAGCAGCCCGGACTTAAGCTACAATGAG. Encoded protein: CASSPDLSYNE. The full CDR3 sequence reads CASSPDLSYNEQFF.

Comments on this clone: Sequencing ends 3 residues short of the CDR3 end; the germline J gene provides the rest. The chain is built from TRBV30 and TRBJ1-3, with D possibly TRBD1 on 6 matching bases. The germline V gene encodes CDR1 GTSNPN and CDR2 SVGIG (reference sequence). Trimming left V 4 bases short and J 2 bases short, with 9 bases between. This CDR3 spans 13 amino acids. Incomplete CDR3 DNA: TGTGCCTGGAAGAAGGGGGCTGGAAACACC. It specifies CAWKKGAGNT. The entire CDR3 sequence reads CAWKKGAGNTIYF.

On this clone itself: The CDR3 extends 3 residues past the end of the read, so its final part is completed from the germline J gene. The rearrangement links TRBV19 to TRBJ2-3; 9 nucleotides align to TRBD2. Germline CDR1 LNHDA, CDR2 SQIVND (reference sequence). The CDR3 spans 20 residues. CDR3 residues: CASSNRQTSGLPMYQETQYF. The CDR3 bases that were read are TGTGCCAGTAGCAATCGCCAGACTAGCGGACTACCGATGTACCAAGAGACG. Full variable domain (rest looked up from reference TRBV19 and TRBJ2-3): DGGITQSPKYLFRKEGQNVTLSCEQNLNHDAMYWYRQDPGQGLRLIYYSQIVNDFQKGDIAEGYSVSREKKESFPLTVTSAQKNPTAFYLCASSNRQTSGLPMYQETQYFGPGTRLTVL.

Points on this clone: The CDR3 extends 3 residues past the end of the read, so its final part is completed from the germline J gene. This chain connects TRBV28 to TRBJ2-2; D gene uncertain. V was trimmed by 3 bases and J by 6 bases, leaving 14 bases between them. The length of the CDR3 is 15 residues. The V gene's germline CDR1 is MDHEN and CDR2 SYDVKM. CDR3 DNA (partial): TGTGCCAGCAGTTTTGGCCTTGCGGATCCCGGGGAG. Protein product: CASSFGLADPGE. The CDR3 as a whole reads CASSFGLADPGELFF.

About this clone: Sequencing ends 3 residues short of the CDR3 end; the germline J gene provides the rest. The rearrangement uses TRBV19 and TRBJ2-4; 12 bases map to TRBD1. The CDR3 is made up of 14 amino acids. Per the germline V gene, CDR1 is LNHDA and CDR2 is SQIVND (reference sequence). The CDR3 sequence is CASGGQGASYGQYF. The sequenced CDR3 bases are TGTGCCAGTGGGGGACAGGGGGCGTCCTATGGT.

As regards this clone: The read comes to an end 3 residues before the CDR3 does, leaving the germline J gene to fill in the end. The chain carries TRBV23-1 and TRBJ2-6; TRBD1 is a possible D gene (6 bases). TRBV23-1 is an open reading frame whose function is uncertain. This CDR3 is 18 amino acids long. Incomplete CDR3 DNA: TGCGCCAGCAGTCAATCAAGGAACAGGCAGGGGAATAATTCACTC. Its translation is CASSQSRNRQGNNSL. The whole CDR3 sequence reads CASSQSRNRQGNNSLLTF.

On this clone itself: The CDR3 extends 3 residues past the end of the read, so its final part is completed from the germline J gene. The chain uses TRBV5-1 and TRBJ2-5, with a weak D call TRBD2 (6 bases). This CDR3 region has 16 residues. Germline V gene lookup returns CDR1 SGHRS and CDR2 YFSETQ. V dropped 0 bases and J dropped 1 base, with 13 bases sitting between them. Partial CDR3 DNA: TGCGCCAGCAGCTTGGGACTAGTGGGTTCCCAAGAGACC. It yields the protein CASSLGLVGSQET. The entire CDR3 protein is CASSLGLVGSQETQYF. The full variable domain, completed using reference TRBV5-1 and TRBJ2-5, is KAGVTQTPRYLIKTRGQQVTLSCSPISGHRSVSWYQQTPGQGLQFLFEYFSETQRNKGNFPGRFSGRQFSNSRSEMNVSTLELGDSALYLCASSLGLVGSQETQYFGPGTRLLVL.

Of note for this clone: The read comes to an end 3 residues before the CDR3 does, leaving the germline J gene to fill in the end. The chain links TRBV10-3 to TRBJ2-7; TRBD2 agrees at 10 bases. Trimming removed 6 bases from V and 6 bases from J; junction bases left unmatched: 8. Germline assignment: CDR1 ENHRY and CDR2 SYGVKD. CDR3 length: 14 residues. The CDR3 sequence: CAIRSSSGSGEQYF. The sequenced CDR3 bases are TGTGCCATCAGATCATCTAGCGGGAGTGGCGAG.

Details on this clone: The CDR3 end is not reached by the read, which stops 3 residues before it; the germline J gene fills it in. This sequence joins TRBV20-1 and TRBJ1-2; 8 nucleotides match TRBD1. The CDR3 is 15 residues long. V lost 0 bases and J lost 2; bases outside the gene matches: 5. From germline, CDR1 is DFQATT and CDR2 SNEGSKA (reference sequence). The CDR3 sequence is CSARDTGGRNYGYTF. Incomplete CDR3 DNA: TGCAGTGCTAGAGATACAGGGGGGAGGAACTATGGC.

The CDR3: CASSLAQAQETQYF. CDR3 DNA, as far as it was read: TGCGCCAGCAGCTTGGCACAGGCCCAAGAGACC. The J gene is TRBJ2-5, the V gene TRBV5-1, with D tentatively TRBD1 (5 bases). Sequencing ends 3 residues short of the CDR3 end; the germline J gene provides the rest. From germline, CDR1 is SGHRS and CDR2 YFSETQ. The CDR3 contains 14 residues. Trimming cost V 0 bases and J 1 base, with 7 bases left between them.

Turning to this clone: The observed sequence ends 3 residues before the CDR3 terminus, with the missing tail filled in from the germline J gene. The chain uses TRBV29-1 and TRBJ2-2; D may be TRBD1 (5 bases). Germline V gene data show CDR1 as SQVTM and CDR2 as ANQGSEA. There are 14 residues in the CDR3. CDR3 amino acids: CSVGRNSGANVLFF. CDR3 bases read: TGCAGCGTTGGGAGAAACTCTGGGGCCAACGTG.